The T cell receptor (beta chain) described here comes from a study of CD8 T cells in Susac syndrome. Overall study results and limits: The relatively small number of individuals in the TCR sequencing and HLA analysis was acknowledged by the study.

Germline values: CDR1 MNHNS, CDR2 SASEGT. V lost 10 bases to trimming and J lost 1 base, with 10 bases between them. The CDR3 consists of 13 residues. The authors reverse transcribed roughly 0.5 to 1 ug RNA with random hexamers. TCRdb used MiXCR to reprocess the immunoSEQ multiplex PCR reads, holding one entry per CDR3 protein. The data show tens of thousands of distinct CDR3 sequences, roughly 91% seen once. The TEMRA cells underwent FACS enrichment, while the CD8+ and CD4+ T cells underwent negative isolation. Worth noting for this clonotype: Its specificity is not known.

The sequence was obtained from a human donor with multiple sclerosis. This chain uses TRBV6-1 with TRBJ2-2, with D possibly matching TRBD1 (6 bases). Sequencing was done on a sample of CD8+ T cells from PBMCs. CDR3 loop: CATWTENTGELFF. The CDR3 bases are TGTGCCACCTGGACAGAGAACACCGGGGAGCTGTTTTTT.